These T cell receptor beta chains were read from a single sample in a study of cytomegalovirus exposure and HLA in healthy donors. Clones were read by immunoSEQ multiplex PCR, and TCRdb kept only the in-frame ones, dropping some. This repertoire includes about 64,000 clones. The sequenced material came from PBMCs. The receptors originated from a woman aged 18-29 years in good health and CMV-seronegative. The CDR3 runs from the conserved cysteine through the conserved F or W. Fields, in order: clone size, J gene, V gene, D gene, CDR3 DNA, CDR3 protein. D genes are given only for firm matches. A row's size may be missing; if present it is once, few, many or a size class.

NA,TRBJ2-3,TRBV6-1,TRBD2,TGTGCCAGCAGTGAGGCCCCAGGACTAGCGGGGGACACAGATAAGCAGTATTTT,CASSEAPGLAGDTDKQYF
NA,TRBJ2-1,TRBV4-1,TRBD2,TGCGCCAGCAGCCTTACTAGCGGGGCATTCCATGAGCAGTTCTTC,CASSLTSGAFHEQFF
NA,TRBJ1-5,TRBV6-5,TRBD1,TGTGCCAGCAGTTACTCCGGGACAGGGGGTCAGCCCCAGCATTTT,CASSYSGTGGQPQHF
NA,TRBJ2-7,TRBV11-3,TRBD2,TGTGCCAGCAGCTCCCTAGCGGGGGGGGAGCAGTACTTC,CASSSLAGGEQYF
NA,TRBJ2-7,TRBV6-5,TRBD1,TGTGCCAGCACCCGACAGGGCATCGCCTACGAGCAGTACTTC,CASTRQGIAYEQYF
medium-sized,TRBJ1-2,TRBV27,NA,TGTGCCAGCAGTTTATTAACCGTAACCGGGGAAGACTACACCTTC,CASSLLTVTGEDYTF
NA,TRBJ2-2,TRBV6-4,NA,TGTGCCAGCAGTGACTCGAGTTCCGTCGGGGAGCTGTTTTTT,CASSDSSSVGELFF
NA,TRBJ2-1,TRBV4-2,TRBD2,TGTGCCAGCAGCCACCCGGGACTAGCGTTGGGTGAGCAGTTCTTC,CASSHPGLALGEQFF
NA,TRBJ1-1,TRBV19,TRBD1,TGTGCCAGTAGTACCCGGACAGGGATTGAAGCTTTCTTT,CASSTRTGIEAFF
NA,TRBJ2-1,TRBV6-5,TRBD2,TGTGCCAGCAGTGGGGGGACTAGCGACGACAATGAGCAGTTCTTC,CASSGGTSDDNEQFF
NA,TRBJ2-7,TRBV7-9,NA,TGTGCCAGCAGCTTAGCTTCTGGGCAGCAGTACTTC,CASSLASGQQYF
NA,TRBJ2-5,TRBV4-1,TRBD2,TGCGCCAGCAGCCACCCTCTGGGCGGGGGGGCTAGGGAGACCCAGTACTTC,CASSHPLGGGARETQYF
NA,TRBJ2-7,TRBV6-6,NA,TGTGCCAGCAGTTACGGGGAGGGGGGAAACGAGCAGTACTTC,CASSYGEGGNEQYF